Listed below are T cell receptor beta chains from one sample, sequenced in a study of cytomegalovirus exposure and HLA in healthy donors. Sequenced by immunoSEQ multiplex PCR; TCRdb stores in-frame clones only, minus some. The profile shows some 120,000 clones, roughly 82% of them singletons. The sequenced material came from PBMCs. The source is a man between 18 and 29 years old in good health and CMV-seropositive. The CDR3 runs from the conserved cysteine through the conserved F or W. A D gene is named only where the DNA matches it firmly. Some rows mark clone size as missing; the rest say once, few, many or name a class of expanded clone.

J gene: TRBJ1-5; clone size: -; CDR3 length: 14; D gene: -; V gene: TRBV5-5; CDR3 DNA: TGTGCCACAGCAGTCGGGGATAGCAATCAGCCCCAGCATTTT; CDR3 protein: CATAVGDSNQPQHF
J gene: TRBJ2-7; clone size: -; CDR3 length: 15; D gene: TRBD1; V gene: TRBV6-1; CDR3 DNA: TGTGCCAGCTGTTTGATCCGGGACAGTTCCTACGAGCAGTACTTC; CDR3 protein: CASCLIRDSSYEQYF
J gene: TRBJ2-1; clone size: few; CDR3 length: 13; D gene: -; V gene: TRBV10-3; CDR3 DNA: TGTGCCATCAGTCTCGGACTCTTCAATGAGCAGTTCTTC; CDR3 protein: CAISLGLFNEQFF
J gene: TRBJ1-2; clone size: -; CDR3 length: 13; D gene: -; V gene: TRBV4-1; CDR3 DNA: TGCGCCAGCAGCCAGCAGGGTTACTATGGCTACACCTTC; CDR3 protein: CASSQQGYYGYTF
J gene: TRBJ2-3; clone size: -; CDR3 length: 15; D gene: -; V gene: TRBV5-4; CDR3 DNA: TGTGCCAGCAGCTTGCCGCGGGGACGCACAGATACGCAGTATTTT; CDR3 protein: CASSLPRGRTDTQYF
J gene: TRBJ1-1; clone size: few; CDR3 length: 15; D gene: -; V gene: TRBV18; CDR3 DNA: TGTGCCAGCTCACCACGAGCTCCTCCGGACACTGAAGCTTTCTTT; CDR3 protein: CASSPRAPPDTEAFF
J gene: TRBJ2-1; clone size: -; CDR3 length: 16; D gene: -; V gene: TRBV9; CDR3 DNA: TGTGCCAGCAGCGTAGCCCGGGGGACCCGGGTCAATGAGCAGTTCTTC; CDR3 protein: CASSVARGTRVNEQFF
J gene: TRBJ2-5; clone size: -; CDR3 length: 18; D gene: -; V gene: TRBV30; CDR3 DNA: TGTGCCTGGAGCCAACTCGGGCAGGGGACACCAACGCAAGAGACCCAGTACTTC; CDR3 protein: CAWSQLGQGTPTQETQYF
J gene: TRBJ1-2; clone size: -; CDR3 length: 13; D gene: -; V gene: TRBV13; CDR3 DNA: TGTGCCAGCAGCTCCCGGGGGTCCTATGGCTACACCTTC; CDR3 protein: CASSSRGSYGYTF
J gene: TRBJ1-1; clone size: -; CDR3 length: 12; D gene: -; V gene: TRBV6-5; CDR3 DNA: TGTGCCAGCAGTTACTCAACAGGGGAAGCTTTCTTT; CDR3 protein: CASSYSTGEAFF
J gene: TRBJ1-5; clone size: few; CDR3 length: 14; D gene: -; V gene: TRBV19; CDR3 DNA: TGTGCCAGTAGTAATAGGCAGGGAAGGAAGCCCCAGCATTTT; CDR3 protein: CASSNRQGRKPQHF
J gene: TRBJ2-7; clone size: -; CDR3 length: 15; D gene: -; V gene: TRBV4-1; CDR3 DNA: TGCGCCAGCAGCCAAGTTCACGTGGCCTCCTACGAGCAGTACTTC; CDR3 protein: CASSQVHVASYEQYF
J gene: TRBJ2-2; clone size: few; CDR3 length: 15; D gene: -; V gene: TRBV6-1; CDR3 DNA: TGTGCCAGCAGTGAAGTCATGCGGGGCACCGGGGAGCTGTTTTTT; CDR3 protein: CASSEVMRGTGELFF
J gene: TRBJ1-5; clone size: -; CDR3 length: 13; D gene: -; V gene: TRBV19; CDR3 DNA: TGTGCCAGTAGTTTTGAGTCCGCTCAGCCCCAGCATTTT; CDR3 protein: CASSFESAQPQHF